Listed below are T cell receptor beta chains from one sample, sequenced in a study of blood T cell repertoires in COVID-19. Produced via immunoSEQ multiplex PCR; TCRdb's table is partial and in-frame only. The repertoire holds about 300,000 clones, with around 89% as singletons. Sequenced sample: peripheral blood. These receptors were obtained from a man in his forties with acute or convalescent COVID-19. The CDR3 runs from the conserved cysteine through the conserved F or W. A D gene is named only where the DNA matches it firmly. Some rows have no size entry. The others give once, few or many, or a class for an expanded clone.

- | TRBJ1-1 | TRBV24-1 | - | TGTGCCACCAGTGACCCCGGGAGGGGAGACACTGAAGCTTTCTTT | CATSDPGRGDTEAFF
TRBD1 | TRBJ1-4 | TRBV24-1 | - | TGTGCCACCAGTGCAGGAGGGGGCGACACCTCTAATGAAAAACTGTTTTTT | CATSAGGGDTSNEKLFF
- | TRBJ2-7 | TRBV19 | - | TGTGCCAGTCAAACCCATCGGGGGGAGCAGTACTTC | CASQTHRGEQYF
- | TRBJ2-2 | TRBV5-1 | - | TGCGCCAGCAGCTTGACGGAGACCGGGGAGCTGTTTTTT | CASSLTETGELFF
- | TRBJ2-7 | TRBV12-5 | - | TGTGCTAGTGCCCGACAGAGTTTCTACGAGCAGTACTTC | CASARQSFYEQYF
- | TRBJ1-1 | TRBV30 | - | TGTGCCTGGAGTGTATACGGGACAATGAACGCTGAAGCTTTCTTT | CAWSVYGTMNAEAFF
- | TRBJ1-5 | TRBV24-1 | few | TGTGCCACCAGTGAAGGGGGGGTTGCTCAGCCCCAGCATTTT | CATSEGGVAQPQHF
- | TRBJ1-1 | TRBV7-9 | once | TGTGCCAGCAGCATGGGGGGGACTGAAGCTTTCTTT | CASSMGGTEAFF
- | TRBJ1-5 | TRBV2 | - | TGTGCCAGCAGTGAATGGGCCGGGGGAGGCCAGCCCCAGCATTTT | CASSEWAGGGQPQHF
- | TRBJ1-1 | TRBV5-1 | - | TGCGCCAGCAGTTCCGGGACACTGGACACTGAAGCTTTCTTT | CASSSGTLDTEAFF
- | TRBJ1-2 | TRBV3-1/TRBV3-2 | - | TGTGCCAGCACCAGTCCCGACTATGGCTACACCTTC | CASTSPDYGYTF
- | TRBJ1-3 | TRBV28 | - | TGTGCCAGCAGTCCGGGTGGGAGCTCTGGAAACACCATATATTTT | CASSPGGSSGNTIYF
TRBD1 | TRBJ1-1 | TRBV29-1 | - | TGCAGCGTCAGGGGGCTCACTGAAGCTTTCTTT | CSVRGLTEAFF
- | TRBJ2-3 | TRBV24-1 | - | TGTGCCACCAGTGATTCCAGGGGAAATACAGATACGCAGTATTTT | CATSDSRGNTDTQYF
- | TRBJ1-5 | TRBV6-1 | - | TGTGCCAGCAGTGAACGGGGGGCTCCTGCAAATCAGCCCCAGCATTTT | CASSERGAPANQPQHF
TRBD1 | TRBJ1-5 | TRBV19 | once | TGTGCCAGTAGTCTACGGGACAGCTATCAGCCCCAGCATTTT | CASSLRDSYQPQHF
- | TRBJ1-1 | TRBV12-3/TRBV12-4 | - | TGTGCCAGCAGTTTGTGGGGGAGGACTGAAGCTTTCTTT | CASSLWGRTEAFF
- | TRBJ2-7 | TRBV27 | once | TGTGCCAGCAGCCAGACAGGTTACGAGCAGTACTTC | CASSQTGYEQYF
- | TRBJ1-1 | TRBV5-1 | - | TGCGCCAGCAGTAAGGGGTTGAACACTGAAGCTTTCTTT | CASSKGLNTEAFF
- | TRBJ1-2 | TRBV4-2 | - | TGTGCCAGCAGCCAAGAGGTCGGGGGAGCGGGGAACTATGGCTACACCTTC | CASSQEVGGAGNYGYTF
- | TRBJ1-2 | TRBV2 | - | TGTGCCAGCAGTGGAGTTTATGACACCTTC | CASSGVYDTF
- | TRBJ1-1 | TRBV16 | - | TGTGCCAGCAGCCAGACAGTTAACACTGAAGCTTTCTTT | CASSQTVNTEAFF
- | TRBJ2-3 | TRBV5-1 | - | TGCGCCAGCAGCTTGGGGCGGGGCACAGATACGCAGTATTTT | CASSLGRGTDTQYF
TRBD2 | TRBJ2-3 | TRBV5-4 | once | TGTGCCAGCAGCTTCACTGGGGGGGGCACAGATACGCAGTATTTT | CASSFTGGGTDTQYF
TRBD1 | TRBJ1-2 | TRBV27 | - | TGTGCCAGCAGTCCATTTGGACAGGGAAAGGGTCACACCTTC | CASSPFGQGKGHTF
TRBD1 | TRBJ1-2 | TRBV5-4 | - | TGTGCCAGCACCAGAGAAACAGGGGGCGGCGGCTACACCTTC | CASTRETGGGGYTF